Shown below are 29 T cell receptor beta chains from a single sample sequenced in a study of CD8+ T cells in alopecia areata. Following extraction, RNA underwent reverse transcription to cDNA, which served as the sequencing template. The table came from immunoSEQ multiplex PCR; TCRdb's copy has only in-frame clones and leaves some out. Among about 97,000 clones listed, about 61% were seen once. The treatment denotes: oral pan-JAK inhibitor, 5-10 mg twice daily. The sequenced sample was CD8+ T cells sorted from blood, obtained at approximately week 60, from a patient treated with tofacitinib. The source of these receptors is a human donor with alopecia areata.

The chain couples TRBV4-1 to TRBJ1-2, with no clear D. V was trimmed by 0 bases and J by 2 bases, leaving 10 bases between them. The germline gives CDR1 MGHRA, CDR2 YSYEKL. The CDR3 extends over 15 amino acids. The CDR3 protein is CASSQDEARNYGYTF. CDR3 bases: TGCGCCAGCAGCCAAGATGAGGCGCGAAACTATGGCTACACCTTC.

This chain uses TRBV5-1 with TRBJ1-1; 11 bases line up with TRBD1. There are 17 residues in the CDR3. V lost 2 bases to trimming and J lost 1 base; unmatched junction nucleotides: 7. Germline lookup yields CDR1 SGHRS and CDR2 YFSETQ. CDR3 region: CASSFGLDRGPNTEAFF. The CDR3 DNA sequence: TGCGCCAGCAGCTTTGGTTTGGACAGGGGGCCGAACACTGAAGCTTTCTTT.

The chain employs TRBV29-1 and TRBJ2-3; the D is unclear. Deletions cut 6 bases from V and 7 bases from J, with 11 bases between. Germline values: CDR1 SQVTM, CDR2 ANQGSEA. The CDR3 is made up of 11 amino acids. CDR3 region: CSVLVSYTQYF. The CDR3 bases are TGCAGCGTCCTAGTCTCTTATACGCAGTATTTT.

The gene calls are TRBV7-9 and TRBJ1-4, with 8 bases lining up with TRBD1. CDR1 and CDR2 from the germline V gene are SEHNR and FQNEAQ (reference sequence). There are 16 residues in the CDR3. Trimming took 5 bases from V and 7 from J; bases not matched to a gene: 12. CDR3 in DNA: TGTGCCAGCAGCCCCTCGGGGTCGGGACAGGTTGAAAAACTGTTTTTT. Translated: CASSPSGSGQVEKLFF.

The chain couples TRBV7-6 to TRBJ1-2; 7 bases map to TRBD1. CDR1 is SGHVS, CDR2 FNYEAQ, per germline. The trim removed 3 bases at V and 4 bases at J, leaving 2 bases unmatched. The CDR3 extends over 13 amino acids. This chain's CDR3 is CASSFGDSYGYTF. The CDR3 nucleotides are TGTGCCAGCAGCTTCGGGGACAGCTATGGCTACACCTTC.

This rearrangement joins TRBV29-1 to TRBJ2-2, with D perhaps being TRBD1 or TRBD2 (6 bases each). The CDR3 totals 16 residues. Trimming removed 6 bases from V and 0 bases from J, with 17 bases in between. Looked up from germline, CDR1 is SQVTM and CDR2 is ANQGSEA. The CDR3 DNA is TGCAGCGTACTTGGTGGGGGGCCGACGAACACCGGGGAGCTGTTTTTT. Amino acid sequence: CSVLGGGPTNTGELFF.

This sequence joins TRBV19 and TRBJ1-5; possibly TRBD1 for D (6 bases). The CDR3 has 13 amino acids. Trimming removed 4 bases at V and 6 bases at J, with 10 bases between. Germline CDR1 reads LNHDA; CDR2 reads SQIVND (reference sequence). The CDR3, as DNA: TGTGCCAGTAGTAAGGGGGGCCGTCAGCCCCAGCATTTT. It yields the protein CASSKGGRQPQHF.

The chain carries TRBV7-7 and TRBJ2-1; TRBD2 matches 11 bases. CDR3 length: 15 residues. The V and J ends lost 5 bases and 9 bases, in that order; junction bases with no gene match: 9. CDR1 is SSHAT, CDR2 FNYEAQ, per germline (reference sequence). Here the CDR3 reads CASSARLAGSGEQFF. In nucleotides, the CDR3 is TGTGCCAGCAGCGCGCGACTAGCGGGAAGCGGTGAGCAGTTCTTC.

The V call is TRBV13, the J call TRBJ1-6; D gene uncertain. Trimming left V 5 bases short and J 0 bases short, with 14 bases between. The CDR3 has 17 residues. CDR1 and CDR2 (germline): PRHDT, FYEKMQ (reference sequence). The CDR3 sequence: CASSPTSESSYNSPLHF. The CDR3 nucleotides are TGTGCCAGCAGCCCGACGAGCGAAAGCTCCTATAATTCACCCCTCCACTTT.

The CDR3 is CASSSPQSPNTDTQYF. The CDR3 DNA follows: TGCGCCAGCAGCTCCCCGCAGTCCCCTAACACAGATACGCAGTATTTT. This chain connects TRBV5-1 to TRBJ2-3, with D hard to call. This CDR3 comprises 16 residues. V was pared by 3 bases and J by 2 bases, with 16 bases between. Germline assignment: CDR1 SGHRS and CDR2 YFSETQ.

The sample holds a few counts of this clone. The chain links TRBV6-6 to TRBJ1-4, with D possibly matching TRBD1 (6 bases). The V and J ends lost 2 bases and 10 bases respectively, with 14 bases between them. The CDR3 is made up of 14 amino acids. Germline V gene sequence: CDR1 MNHNY, CDR2 SVGAGI (reference sequence). This chain's CDR3 is CASSYGQSGGKLFF. CDR3 nucleotides: TGTGCCAGCAGTTACGGACAGTCCGGGGGAAAACTGTTTTTT.

The chain carries TRBV15 and TRBJ1-4, with 7 bases matching TRBD1. CDR3 length equals 13 residues. Trimming took 5 bases from V and 7 from J; bases not matched to a gene: 4. Germline V gives CDR1 LNHNV, CDR2 YYDKDF (reference sequence). CDR3 nucleotides: TGTGCCACCAGCGTACAGGGGAGTGAAAAACTGTTTTTT. Protein: CATSVQGSEKLFF.

This clone was observed a handful of times. This sequence joins TRBV9 and TRBJ1-2, with D perhaps matching TRBD1 (5 bases). Per germline, CDR1 SGDLS and CDR2 YYNGEE. V was shortened by 3 bases and J by 7 bases, with 10 bases between the two germline ends. The CDR3 is 12 residues long. CDR3 sequence reads: CASSAREVGYTF. In nucleotides, the CDR3 is TGTGCCAGCAGCGCCAGGGAGGTTGGCTACACCTTC.

The V and J genes are TRBV15 and TRBJ1-5; TRBD1 agrees at 7 bases. The CDR3 contains 15 residues. CDR1 and CDR2 (germline): LNHNV, YYDKDF (reference sequence). The junction had 5 bases not matched to a gene; V was cut back by 3 bases and J by 3 bases. This chain's CDR3 is CATSREGTDNQPQHF. DNA of the CDR3: TGTGCCACCAGCAGGGAGGGGACAGACAATCAGCCCCAGCATTTT.

V usage is TRBV25-1 and J usage is TRBJ2-3; maybe TRBD2 (5 bases). Germline CDR1 reads MGHDK; CDR2 reads SYGVNS. Trimming left V 0 bases short and J 4 bases short, with 17 bases between. The length of the CDR3 is 17 residues. This chain's CDR3 is CASSEYTGIRAPDTQYF. CDR3 DNA: TGTGCCAGCAGTGAATATACGGGGATTAGAGCACCAGATACGCAGTATTTT.

This clone showed up just a few times. The V and J genes are TRBV29-1 and TRBJ2-2, with D possibly TRBD1 on 6 matching bases. The CDR3 spans 12 residues. Germline V CDR1 and CDR2: SQVTM, ANQGSEA. The CDR3 reads CTSRGGTGELFF. The CDR3 DNA sequence: TGCACCTCACGAGGGGGCACCGGGGAGCTGTTTTTT.

This clone was seen a single time. The V gene is TRBV5-1, the J gene TRBJ2-3; D unclear. Trimming removed 0 bases from V and 0 bases from J, with 5 bases in between. This CDR3 comprises 14 residues. Germline CDR1 SGHRS, CDR2 YFSETQ. The CDR3 DNA reads TGCGCCAGCAGCTTGGCTGTTAGCACAGATACGCAGTATTTT. It specifies CASSLAVSTDTQYF.

The chain has TRBV7-9 and TRBJ2-7, with D tentatively TRBD2 (6 bases). The CDR3 extends over 13 amino acids. V shed 5 bases and J shed 6 bases, with 14 bases lying between them. Germline V CDR1 and CDR2: SEHNR, FQNEAQ (reference sequence). The CDR3 here is CASSPPGLGEQYF. CDR3 in DNA: TGTGCCAGCAGCCCCCCGGGACTCGGCGAGCAGTACTTC.

The chain uses TRBV29-1 and TRBJ2-7; D might be TRBD2 (6 bases). In germline, CDR1 is SQVTM, CDR2 ANQGSEA. V lost 1 base and J 0 bases, leaving 16 bases between the germline ends. The CDR3 is made up of 16 amino acids. The CDR3 sequence: CSVEGRDEDYSYEQYF. The CDR3 DNA reads as TGCAGCGTTGAAGGGCGGGATGAGGACTACTCCTACGAGCAGTACTTC.

The CDR3 nucleotides are TGCGCCAGCAGTGACGCAGGGAAGCAGTTCTTC. This codes for CASSDAGKQFF. The rearrangement uses TRBV10-2 and TRBJ2-1; maybe TRBD1 (5 bases). The germline CDR1 and CDR2 sequences are WSHSY and SAAADI. V lost 3 bases, J lost 11 bases, and 8 bases lay in between. The CDR3 consists of 11 residues.

About this clone: The junction differs from germline at one of its ends, possibly a read error. V and J are TRBV7-7 and TRBJ2-2, with D possibly matching TRBD2 (6 bases). This CDR3 has 16 residues. Germline CDR1 and CDR2: SSHAT and FNYEAQ (reference sequence). The CDR3 coding sequence is TGTGCTAGCAGCTCCAGCCGCGGGATCATCGCCGGGGAGCTGTTTTTT. This translates into CASSSSRGIIAGELFF.

In DNA, the CDR3 is TGTGCCAGCAGTTACTCGACAGGGAGCTCCTACGAGCAGTACTTC. This translates into CASSYSTGSSYEQYF. This sequence joins TRBV6-5 and TRBJ2-7; 7 bases line up with TRBD1. Looked up from germline, CDR1 is MNHEY and CDR2 is SVGAGI. V lost 0 bases to trimming and J lost 0 bases; unmatched junction nucleotides: 2. This CDR3 is built from 15 residues.

The chain carries TRBV4-1 and TRBJ2-3; no clear D. The germline CDR1 and CDR2 sequences are MGHRA and YSYEKL. Trimming shortened V by 3 bases and J by 6 bases, and 4 bases separated the two germline ends. The CDR3 totals 11 residues. CDR3 loop: CASSQDDTQYF. CDR3 DNA: TGCGCCAGCAGCCAGGACGATACGCAGTATTTT.

V gene TRBV25-1 combines with J gene TRBJ1-3, with D hard to call. The CDR3 length is 15 residues. Germline-derived CDR1 and CDR2 are MGHDK and SYGVNS. Trimming cost V 6 bases and J 4 bases, with 16 bases left between them. The CDR3 loop is CASSPTDGRGNTIYF. Written as DNA, the CDR3 is TGTGCCAGCAGCCCCACGGACGGGAGAGGAAACACCATATATTTT.

This CDR3 is CASSLASGSYYEQYF. The DNA of the CDR3 is TGTGCCAGCAGCTTAGCGAGCGGGTCCTACTACGAGCAGTACTTC. The chain couples TRBV7-3 to TRBJ2-7, with a weak D call TRBD2 (6 bases). V was cut by 2 bases and J by 3 bases, with 14 bases left in between. The CDR3 runs 15 residues. CDR1 is SGHTA, CDR2 FQGTGA, per germline. The full variable domain, rest sourced from reference TRBV7-3 and TRBJ2-7, is GAGVSQTPSNKVTEKGKYVELRCDPISGHTALYWYRQSLGQGPEFLIYFQGTGAADDSGLPNDRFFAVRPEGSVSTLKIQRTERGDSAVYLCASSLASGSYYEQYFGPGTRLTVT.

The chain is built from TRBV7-9 and TRBJ2-7; possibly TRBD1 for D (5 bases). The CDR3 runs 15 residues. V was cut by 6 bases and J by 2 bases, with 17 bases left in between. Germline V gives CDR1 SEHNR, CDR2 FQNEAQ (reference sequence). CDR3 nucleotides: TGTGCCAGCAGATCCGGGCAGACAGCCACCTACGAGCAGTACTTC. It translates to CASRSGQTATYEQYF.

This clone was observed a single time. The chain uses TRBV5-4 and TRBJ2-3; TRBD2 agrees at 7 bases. The trim removed 3 bases at V and 4 bases at J, leaving 5 bases unmatched. The CDR3 runs to 14 residues. CDR1 and CDR2 (germline): SGHNT, YYREEE (reference sequence). For the CDR3, the DNA is TGTGCCAGCAGCTGGCCGGGGGGTCCAGATACGCAGTATTTT. Amino acids: CASSWPGGPDTQYF.

V and J are TRBV2 and TRBJ1-2; D gene uncertain. The CDR3 extends over 14 amino acids. The germline gives CDR1 SNHLY, CDR2 FYNNEI. V was shortened by 8 bases and J by 7 bases, with 20 bases between the two germline ends. The CDR3 sequence: CASCPIRGEGGYTF. CDR3 bases: TGTGCCAGCTGCCCTATCCGGGGAGAGGGTGGCTACACCTTC. Filled out from reference TRBV2 and TRBJ1-2, the complete variable domain reads EPEVTQTPSHQVTQMGQEVILRCVPISNHLYFYWYRQILGQKVEFLVSFYNNEISEKSEIFDDQFSVERPDGSNFTLKIRSTKLEDSAMYFCASCPIRGEGGYTFGSGTRLTVV.

There are a few counts of this clone. The rearrangement joins TRBV15 to TRBJ2-6, with D unresolved. Germline CDR1 is LNHNV and CDR2 is YYDKDF (reference sequence). This CDR3 spans 17 amino acids. V was shortened by 0 bases and J by 0 bases, with 9 bases between the two germline ends. CDR3 sequence (DNA): TGTGCCACCAGCAGAGAGGGTTCTTACTCTGGGGCCAACGTCCTGACTTTC. Protein sequence: CATSREGSYSGANVLTF.